These 16 T cell receptor beta chains share one sample of origin, sequenced in a study of beta chain features in type 1 diabetes. The authors reverse transcribed all of the isolated RNA, so sequencing captured expressed TCRB transcripts. The table came from immunoSEQ multiplex PCR; TCRdb's copy has only in-frame clones and leaves some out. Of 90,000 to 110,000 clones in the sample, approximately 39% were seen once. The sample comprised stem cell memory CD4+ T cells from blood. These receptors originate from a woman younger than 30 in good health.

This chain joins TRBV28 and TRBJ1-5; D is unresolved. Germline lookup yields CDR1 MDHEN and CDR2 SYDVKM. The ends were cut back, 5 bases at V and 6 bases at J, with 8 bases in the middle. The CDR3 is made up of 12 amino acids. The CDR3 region is CASSIMRQPQHF. In DNA form, the CDR3 reads TGTGCCAGCAGTATTATGCGTCAGCCCCAGCATTTT.

This clone was counted only a few times. The rearrangement links TRBV29-1 to TRBJ1-2, with 8 bases lining up with TRBD1. The CDR3 runs 12 residues. V was clipped by 4 bases and J by 8 bases; unmatched bases: 6. Germline loops: CDR1 SQVTM, CDR2 ANQGSEA. CDR3 nucleotides: TGCAGCGTTGGGCGGACAGGGCGGGGCTACACCTTC. Its protein product is CSVGRTGRGYTF.

This clone turned up a few times. J is TRBJ1-2 and V is TRBV9; weak D call: TRBD1 (5 bases). Per germline, CDR1 SGDLS and CDR2 YYNGEE. V shed 1 base and J shed 4 bases, with 14 bases lying between them. The CDR3 is 15 amino acids. The CDR3 nucleotides are TGTGCCAGCAGCGTAACAGGAATTCTTAGCTATGGCTACACCTTC. This translates into CASSVTGILSYGYTF.

The chain is built from TRBV19 and TRBJ1-1; D may be TRBD1 (5 bases). V was pared by 5 bases and J by 4 bases, with 17 bases between. This CDR3 comprises 15 residues. Germline-derived CDR1 and CDR2 are LNHDA and SQIVND (reference sequence). Here the CDR3 DNA reads TGTGCCAGTAGTGGCCTCGGCAGGGTAGGCACTGAAGCTTTCTTT. Protein sequence: CASSGLGRVGTEAFF.

The gene calls are TRBV19 and TRBJ2-1, with 7 bases lining up with TRBD2. J was trimmed by 5 bases and V by 3 bases; bases with no gene match: 10. Germline V gives CDR1 LNHDA, CDR2 SQIVND (reference sequence). The CDR3 has 16 amino acids. The CDR3 loop is CASSIFGRALDNEQFF. CDR3 nucleotide sequence: TGTGCCAGTAGTATTTTTGGGAGGGCCCTCGACAATGAGCAGTTCTTC.

To note about this clone: The sample contains more than one DNA sequence encoding this CDR3. The chain couples TRBV18 to TRBJ1-5, with TRBD1 matching over 9 bases. Germline V gene lookup returns CDR1 KGHSH and CDR2 LQKENI. This CDR3 has 15 residues. V trimming: 3 bases; J trimming: 3 bases; junction bases outside the gene matches: 3. CDR3 amino acids: CASSPDRGYNQPQHF. CDR3 nucleotide sequence: TGTGCCAGCTCACCGGACAGGGGATACAATCAGCCCCAGCATTTT.

This clone occurred a few times. V is TRBV29-1 and J is TRBJ1-1; D unclear. The CDR3 length is 11 residues. Trimming removed 4 bases from V and 1 base from J, with 4 bases in between. Per germline, CDR1 SQVTM and CDR2 ANQGSEA. CDR3 in amino acids: CSVAKNTEAFF. CDR3 sequence (DNA): TGCAGCGTTGCCAAGAACACTGAAGCTTTCTTT.

In the case of this clone: Relative to the germline gene, one junction end is altered; a read error may explain this. J is TRBJ1-2 and V is TRBV30, with 7 bases aligning to TRBD1. CDR3 length equals 16 residues. Germline lookup yields CDR1 GTSNPN and CDR2 SVGIG (reference sequence). The CDR3 bases are TGTTCCTGGAGTGAAATCCGGACAGGCTTTAACTATGGCTACACCTTC. This codes for CSWSEIRTGFNYGYTF.

The chain carries TRBV5-4 and TRBJ2-7, with 11 bases aligning to TRBD2. This CDR3 is built from 16 residues. Trimming cost V 5 bases and J 6 bases; bases outside gene matches: 13. Germline CDR1 SGHNT, CDR2 YYREEE (reference sequence). This CDR3 reads CASSSPTLAGVGEQYF. The CDR3 DNA is TGTGCCAGCAGTTCCCCAACACTAGCGGGAGTGGGCGAGCAGTACTTC.

The chain couples TRBV5-4 to TRBJ1-2; 10 bases are shared with TRBD1. Germline CDR1 reads SGHNT; CDR2 reads YYREEE (reference sequence). The CDR3 length is 14 residues. V gave up 4 bases and J gave up 6 bases; unmatched junction bases: 6. The CDR3 DNA follows: TGTGCCAGCAGCACGGACAGGGGGGTAGATGGCTACACCTTC. Amino acid sequence: CASSTDRGVDGYTF.

V is TRBV5-4 and J is TRBJ2-1; 8 nucleotides align to TRBD2. Germline CDR1 and CDR2: SGHNT and YYREEE (reference sequence). The CDR3 spans 15 residues. The V gene end was trimmed by 2 bases and the J gene end by 3 bases; junction bases not matched to a gene: 4. The CDR3 DNA reads as TGTGCCAGCAGCTTCCGGGAGGGCCTCTACAATGAGCAGTTCTTC. Amino acids: CASSFREGLYNEQFF.

The chain uses TRBV5-1 and TRBJ1-1; TRBD1 matches at 9 bases. The CDR3 contains 15 residues. CDR1 is SGHRS, CDR2 YFSETQ, per germline. Trimming at V came to 4 bases and at J to 1 base, leaving 5 bases not matched to a gene. Written as DNA, the CDR3 is TGCGCCAGCAGCCAATACAGGGGGCCGAACACTGAAGCTTTCTTT. Amino acid sequence: CASSQYRGPNTEAFF.

This clone was counted only a few times. The chain recombines TRBV30 with TRBJ2-1; 8 bases line up with TRBD2. This CDR3 spans 16 amino acids. V lost 2 bases to trimming and J lost 7 bases; unmatched junction nucleotides: 13. Germline V gene data show CDR1 as GTSNPN and CDR2 as SVGIG (reference sequence). CDR3 amino acids: CAWSSPPGLVSNEQFF. The CDR3 DNA reads TGTGCCTGGAGTAGTCCCCCGGGACTAGTGTCGAATGAGCAGTTCTTC.

V is TRBV29-1 and J is TRBJ2-2; 8 bases line up with TRBD1. Germline lookup yields CDR1 SQVTM and CDR2 ANQGSEA. The junction had 5 bases not matched to a gene; V was cut back by 5 bases and J by 3 bases. The CDR3 contains 14 residues. The DNA for the CDR3 is TGCAGCGTTTCAGGGGGCTGGGACACCGGGGAGCTGTTTTTT. It codes for CSVSGGWDTGELFF.

This clone has just a few counts. This sequence joins TRBV7-9 and TRBJ1-1; D is perhaps TRBD1 (5 bases). The CDR3 sequence is 15 residues long. Germline CDR1 and CDR2: SEHNR and FQNEAQ (reference sequence). Trimming pared 1 base from V and 5 bases from J, leaving 14 bases between. The CDR3 region is CASSLERGRNTEAFF. CDR3 in DNA: TGTGCCAGCAGCTTAGAGCGGGGGAGGAATACTGAAGCTTTCTTT. Combining the CDR3 with reference TRBV7-9 and TRBJ1-1 gives the whole variable domain DTGVSQNPRHKITKRGQNVTFRCDPISEHNRLYWYRQTLGQGPEFLTYFQNEAQLEKSRLLSDRFSAERPKGSFSTLEIQRTEQGDSAMYLCASSLERGRNTEAFFGQGTRLTVV.

The chain uses TRBV7-2 and TRBJ1-5; D is unclear. Trimming left V 1 base short and J 4 bases short, with 5 bases between. There are 13 residues in the CDR3. CDR1 is SGHTA and CDR2 is FQGNSA in the germline V gene. The CDR3 region is CASSLERNQPQHF. The CDR3 DNA reads as TGTGCCAGCAGCTTAGAGAGGAATCAGCCCCAGCATTTT.